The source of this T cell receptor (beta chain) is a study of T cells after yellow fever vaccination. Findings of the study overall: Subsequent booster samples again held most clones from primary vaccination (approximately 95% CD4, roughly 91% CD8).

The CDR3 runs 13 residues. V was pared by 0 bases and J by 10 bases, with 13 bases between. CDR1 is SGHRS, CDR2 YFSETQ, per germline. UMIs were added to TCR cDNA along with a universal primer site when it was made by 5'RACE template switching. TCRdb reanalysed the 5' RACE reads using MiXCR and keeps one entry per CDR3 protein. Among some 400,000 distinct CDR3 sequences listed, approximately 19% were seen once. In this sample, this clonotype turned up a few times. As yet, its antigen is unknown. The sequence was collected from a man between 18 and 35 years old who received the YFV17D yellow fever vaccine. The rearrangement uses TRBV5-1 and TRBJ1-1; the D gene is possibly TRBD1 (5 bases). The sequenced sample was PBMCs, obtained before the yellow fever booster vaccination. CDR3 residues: CASSLDRGFGAFF. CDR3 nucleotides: TGCGCCAGCAGCTTGGACCGGGGGTTCGGAGCTTTCTTT.